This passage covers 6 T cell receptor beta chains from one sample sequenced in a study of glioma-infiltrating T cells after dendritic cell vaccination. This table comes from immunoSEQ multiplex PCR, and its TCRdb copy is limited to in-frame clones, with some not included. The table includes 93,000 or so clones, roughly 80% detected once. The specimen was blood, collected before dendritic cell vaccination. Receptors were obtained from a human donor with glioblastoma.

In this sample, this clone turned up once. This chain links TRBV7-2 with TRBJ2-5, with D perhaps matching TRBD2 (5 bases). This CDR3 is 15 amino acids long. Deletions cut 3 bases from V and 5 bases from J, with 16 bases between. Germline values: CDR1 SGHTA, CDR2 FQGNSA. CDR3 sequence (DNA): TGTGCCAGCAGCTTCCCCTTGGGTAGCGCCGAGACCCAGTACTTC. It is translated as CASSFPLGSAETQYF.

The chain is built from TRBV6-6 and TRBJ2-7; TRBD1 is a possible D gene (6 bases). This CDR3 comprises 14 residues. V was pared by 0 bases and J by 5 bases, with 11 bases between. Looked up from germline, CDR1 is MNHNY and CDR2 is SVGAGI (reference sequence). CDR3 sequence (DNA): TGTGCCAGCAGTTACTCGGTCAGGGGCCACGAGCAGTACTTC. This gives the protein CASSYSVRGHEQYF.

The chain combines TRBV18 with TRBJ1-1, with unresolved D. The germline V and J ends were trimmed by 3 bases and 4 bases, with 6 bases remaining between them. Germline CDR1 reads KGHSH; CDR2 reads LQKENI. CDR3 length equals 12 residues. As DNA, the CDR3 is TGTGCCAGCTCACCTGCGAGCACTGAAGCTTTCTTT. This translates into CASSPASTEAFF. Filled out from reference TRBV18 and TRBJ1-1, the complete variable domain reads NAGVMQNPRHLVRRRGQEARLRCSPMKGHSHVYWYRQLPEEGLKFMVYLQKENIIDESGMPKERFSAEFPKEGPSILRIQQVVRGDSAAYFCASSPASTEAFFGQGTRLTVV.

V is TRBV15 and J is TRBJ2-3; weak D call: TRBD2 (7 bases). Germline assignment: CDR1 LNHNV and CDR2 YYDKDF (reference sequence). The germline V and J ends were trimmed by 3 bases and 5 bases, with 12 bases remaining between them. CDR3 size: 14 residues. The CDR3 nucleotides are TGTGCCACCAGCAGCGCCGGGGGGCAAGATACGCAGTATTTT. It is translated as CATSSAGGQDTQYF.

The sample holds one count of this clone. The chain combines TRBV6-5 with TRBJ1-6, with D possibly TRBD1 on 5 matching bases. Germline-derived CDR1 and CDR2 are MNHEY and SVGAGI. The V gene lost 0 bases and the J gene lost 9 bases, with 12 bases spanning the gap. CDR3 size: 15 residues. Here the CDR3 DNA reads TGTGCCAGCAGTTACTCAGGGGTTCTCCCTTCACCCCTCCACTTT. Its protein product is CASSYSGVLPSPLHF.

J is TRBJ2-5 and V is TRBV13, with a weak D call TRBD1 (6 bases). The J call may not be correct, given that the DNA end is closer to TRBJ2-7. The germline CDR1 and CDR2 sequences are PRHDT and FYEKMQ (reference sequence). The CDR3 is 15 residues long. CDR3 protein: CASSLGGDKHYEQYF. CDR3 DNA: TGTGCCAGCAGCTTAGGAGGGGACAAGCACTACGAGCAGTACTTC.